The 31 T cell receptor beta chains below come from one sample, sequenced in a study of blood T cells in healthy people across ages (dated by TCRdb to 2015 to 2017). The library relied on 5' RACE. Sequencing used an Illumina HiSeq 2500. A second PCR of roughly 7 to 11 cycles was performed with a sample-barcoded 5' primer and a J-beta primer mix. TCRdb reprocessing: public reads trimmed at Q25 with fastp, clones called with MiXCR, in-frame beta chains kept. Every distinct CDR3 protein forms one entry, paired with its most common genes and DNA. Present in this sample are 550,000 to 800,000 distinct CDR3 sequences, 20% to 25% of which were seen just once. Of the sample, 3.5% to 4% is held by the ten largest clones. The sequenced sample consisted of blood. The receptors shown here come from a man between 65 and 85 years old in good health.

This clonotype was observed a handful of times. The V and J genes are TRBV20-1 and TRBJ2-7; 12 nucleotides align to TRBD2. Germline loops: CDR1 DFQATT, CDR2 SNEGSKA (reference sequence). The length of the CDR3 is 15 residues. V was pared by 3 bases and J by 4 bases, with 7 bases of the junction left unmatched. The CDR3 is CSARASGRAVYEQYF. The CDR3 DNA reads TGCAGTGCTAGGGCTAGCGGGAGGGCCGTATACGAGCAGTACTTC.

This chain links TRBV7-2 with TRBJ2-5; the match to TRBD2 covers 9 bases. Germline-derived CDR1 and CDR2 are SGHTA and FQGNSA. The CDR3 consists of 16 residues. V gave up 0 bases and J gave up 5 bases; unmatched junction bases: 7. The CDR3 loop is CASSLAPSGDDETQYF. CDR3 sequence (DNA): TGTGCCAGCAGCTTAGCCCCTAGCGGGGACGATGAGACCCAGTACTTC.

The chain has TRBV5-6 and TRBJ2-1; 8 bases fit TRBD2. V shed 3 bases, J shed 6 bases, and the junction held 11 bases outside the gene matches. CDR3 length: 16 residues. CDR1 and CDR2 from the germline V gene are SGHDT and YYEEEE. The chain's CDR3 is CASSSDGTSHFNEQFF. The DNA for the CDR3 is TGTGCCAGCAGCTCGGACGGGACTAGTCACTTCAATGAGCAGTTCTTC. The full variable domain, its missing parts supplied by reference TRBV5-6 and TRBJ2-1, is DAGVTQSPTHLIKTRGQQVTLRCSPKSGHDTVSWYQQALGQGPQFIFQYYEEEERQRGNFPDRFSGHQFPNYSSELNVNALLLGDSALYLCASSSDGTSHFNEQFFGPGTRLTVL.

For this clonotype: A read error is likely, as this CDR3 ends without the conserved phenylalanine or tryptophan. The V gene is TRBV20-1, the J gene TRBJ2-5, with TRBD2 as a possible D gene (6 bases). In germline, CDR1 is DFQATT, CDR2 SNEGSKA (reference sequence). This CDR3 spans 14 amino acids. The germline V and J ends were trimmed by 3 bases and 11 bases, with 22 bases remaining between them. CDR3 sequence: CSASPGVGVREQYV. DNA of the CDR3: TGCAGTGCTAGTCCGGGGGTGGGAGTACGAGAGCAGTACGTC.

There are a few counts of this clonotype. The chain carries TRBV15 and TRBJ1-3; D is undetermined. Germline lookup yields CDR1 LNHNV and CDR2 YYDKDF (reference sequence). The CDR3 runs 15 residues. With 5 bases removed from V and 4 bases from J, the gap between germline ends came to 15 bases. In DNA, the CDR3 is TGTGCCACCAGCGGTATATCAGGTTCCGGAAACACCATATATTTT. This sequence encodes CATSGISGSGNTIYF.

Here the CDR3 reads CSAILPVGDEQFF. The CDR3 DNA sequence: TGCAGTGCTATCCTCCCGGTGGGCGATGAGCAGTTCTTC. The V gene is TRBV20-1, the J gene TRBJ2-5, with D unresolved. The tail of the sequence fits TRBJ2-1 better, so the J call may be wrong. Looked up from germline, CDR1 is DFQATT and CDR2 is SNEGSKA (reference sequence). The CDR3 runs 13 residues.

A few counts support this clonotype. The J gene is TRBJ2-5, the V gene TRBV5-1; D is uncertain. The V and J ends lost 1 base and 4 bases respectively, with 11 bases between them. The CDR3 runs 14 residues. The germline V gene has CDR1 SGHRS and CDR2 YFSETQ. The CDR3 bases are TGCGCCAGCAGCTTGAAAGGCGCCCTAGAGACCCAGTACTTC. This sequence encodes CASSLKGALETQYF.

The rearrangement uses TRBV5-1 and TRBJ2-2, with a weak D call TRBD1 (6 bases). V was shortened by 1 base and J by 5 bases, with 21 bases between the two germline ends. Per the germline V gene, CDR1 is SGHRS and CDR2 is YFSETQ. This CDR3 has 18 amino acids. CDR3 in amino acids: CASSLSPLGRGRTGELFF. The CDR3 bases are TGCGCCAGCAGCTTGTCCCCCCTCGGCAGGGGAAGGACCGGGGAGCTGTTTTTT.

J is TRBJ2-4 and V is TRBV20-1; D uncertain. In germline, CDR1 is DFQATT, CDR2 SNEGSKA (reference sequence). Trimming left V 6 bases short and J 3 bases short, with 9 bases between. The CDR3 runs to 12 residues. The CDR3 region is CSATSGKNIQYF. The DNA of the CDR3 is TGCAGTGCAACCTCGGGCAAAAACATTCAGTACTTC.

This clonotype was found a few times. A much larger clone differs from this one at a single base, so this may be a read error. This chain connects TRBV7-2 to TRBJ2-5; D is ambiguous. Near its end, the DNA agrees better with TRBJ2-7, so the J call may be wrong. CDR1 SGHTA and CDR2 FQGNSA come from the germline V gene. This CDR3 contains 10 residues. CDR3 coding DNA: TGTGCCAGCAGCAACTACGAGCAGTACTTC. Translation: CASSNYEQYF.

The chain combines TRBV7-9 with TRBJ2-1, with D possibly called TRBD1 or TRBD2 (5 bases each). Per germline, CDR1 SEHNR and CDR2 FQNEAQ (reference sequence). V lost 0 bases, J lost 9 bases, and 15 bases lay in between. CDR3 length: 15 amino acids. The CDR3 bases are TGTGCCAGCAGCTTAGCGGGGGACGCCTCACCTGAGCAGTTCTTC. It yields the protein CASSLAGDASPEQFF.

This sequence joins TRBV11-2 and TRBJ2-5, with D unclear. Looked up from germline, CDR1 is SGHAT and CDR2 is FQNNGV. This CDR3 contains 12 residues. Trimming cost V 5 bases and J 3 bases, with 7 bases left between them. Here the CDR3 DNA reads TGTGCCAGCAGCCAAATGAAAGAGACCCAGTACTTC. It specifies CASSQMKETQYF.

This clonotype occurred a few times. The genes are TRBV5-1 and TRBJ2-3; tentatively, D is TRBD1 (6 bases). This CDR3 contains 13 residues. CDR1 is SGHRS and CDR2 is YFSETQ in the germline V gene. V was trimmed by 1 base and J by 6 bases, leaving 9 bases between them. Written as DNA, the CDR3 is TGCGCCAGCAGCTTGACAGGGATGGATACGCAGTATTTT. Amino acids: CASSLTGMDTQYF.

There are a few counts of this clonotype. The V gene is TRBV30, the J gene TRBJ2-1; 7 positions match TRBD1. Germline values: CDR1 GTSNPN, CDR2 SVGIG (reference sequence). CDR3 length equals 14 residues. V trimming: 2 bases; J trimming: 1 base; junction bases outside the gene matches: 2. CDR3 DNA sequence: TGTGCCTGGAGTCCGGGACAGTCCTACAATGAGCAGTTCTTC. It specifies CAWSPGQSYNEQFF.

This chain connects TRBV12-3 or TRBV12-4 to TRBJ2-5; D not certain. V lost 2 bases to trimming and J lost 3 bases, with 13 bases between them. The CDR3 is 15 amino acids. The CDR3 spells CASSLFESAEETQYF. In DNA form, the CDR3 reads TGTGCCAGCAGTTTATTTGAGTCAGCTGAAGAGACCCAGTACTTC.

This clonotype was seen a few times. V gene TRBV7-2 combines with J gene TRBJ1-2, with TRBD1 matching 8 bases. Germline loops: CDR1 SGHTA, CDR2 FQGNSA. After removal of 5 bases from V and 7 bases from J, the junction contained 9 bases not matched to a gene. The CDR3 is 14 residues long. The CDR3 spells CASSPRSGGVGYTF. As DNA, the CDR3 is TGTGCCAGCAGCCCAAGGTCAGGGGGCGTTGGCTACACCTTC. Complete variable domain (other parts from reference TRBV7-2 and TRBJ1-2): GAGVSQSPSNKVTEKGKDVELRCDPISGHTALYWYRQSLGQGLEFLIYFQGNSAPDKSGLPSDRFSAERTGGSVSTLTIQRTQQEDSAVYLCASSPRSGGVGYTFGSGTRLTVV.

This clonotype was observed a few times. This sequence joins TRBV27 and TRBJ2-5, with a tentative D call TRBD2 (6 bases). Germline lookup yields CDR1 MNHEY and CDR2 SMNVEV (reference sequence). V was clipped by 5 bases and J by 7 bases, with 11 bases between them. The CDR3 runs 12 residues. The CDR3 bases are TGTGCCAGCAGTCTCACCGGGGGGACCCAGTACTTC. This translates into CASSLTGGTQYF.

This clonotype was counted a few times. This chain uses TRBV28 with TRBJ2-5, with TRBD2 matching 11 bases. The end of the DNA fits TRBJ2-1 better, so the J call may be wrong. The CDR3 covers 16 residues. Germline lookup yields CDR1 MDHEN and CDR2 SYDVKM. The CDR3 spells CASSKLAGDDFNEQFF. Here the CDR3 DNA reads TGTGCCAGCAGTAAACTAGCGGGAGACGATTTTAATGAGCAGTTCTTC.

This chain uses TRBV20-1 with TRBJ2-7; D is unclear. Germline values: CDR1 DFQATT, CDR2 SNEGSKA (reference sequence). The CDR3 is 13 residues long. Trimming took 6 bases from V and 6 from J, leaving 18 bases between them. The CDR3 DNA reads as TGCAGTGCGCGAAAGGCTGGAACCTTCGAGCAGTACTTC. Translating it yields CSARKAGTFEQYF.

In regard to this clonotype: A read error may produce the germline difference seen at one junction end. The V call is TRBV2, the J call TRBJ2-3; no clear D gene. This CDR3 comprises 12 residues. Germline CDR1 is SNHLY and CDR2 is FYNNEI. The CDR3 is CASSITTDAQYF. The CDR3 DNA reads as TGTGCCAGCAGTATAACCACAGATGCGCAGTATTTT. Looking up the rest from reference TRBV2 and TRBJ2-3 gives the full variable domain: EPEVTQTPSHQVTQMGQEVILRCVPISNHLYFYWYRQILGQKVEFLVSFYNNEISEKSEIFDDQFSVERPDGSNFTLKIRSTKLEDSAMYFCASSITTDAQYFGPGTRLTVL.

This clonotype appeared a few times. Here the CDR3 DNA reads TGTGCCAGCAGCGTGGACCCTAGCGACACAGATACGCAGTATTTT. This codes for CASSVDPSDTDTQYF. V and J are TRBV9 and TRBJ2-3; possible D gene TRBD2, 6 bases. Trimming removed 2 bases at V and 2 bases at J, with 12 bases between. CDR3 length equals 15 residues. The germline CDR1 and CDR2 sequences are SGDLS and YYNGEE.

This clonotype was detected only a few times. The gene calls are TRBV9 and TRBJ2-3; no reliable D call. The V end lost 0 bases, the J end lost 0 bases, and 11 bases lay between the germline ends. Germline V lookup: CDR1 SGDLS, CDR2 YYNGEE. CDR3 length: 16 residues. The chain's CDR3 is CASSVGQSYSTDTQYF. The CDR3 DNA reads TGTGCCAGCAGCGTAGGTCAGTCCTATAGCACAGATACGCAGTATTTT.

This clonotype was counted only a few times. The chain has TRBV9 and TRBJ2-5; D gene ambiguous. Trimming took off 3 bases at V and 1 base at J, with 7 bases between the two ends. The CDR3 is 13 residues long. Per germline, CDR1 SGDLS and CDR2 YYNGEE. The CDR3 reads CASSGLSQETQYF. CDR3 DNA sequence: TGTGCCAGCAGCGGACTGAGCCAAGAGACCCAGTACTTC.

The V gene is TRBV7-3, the J gene TRBJ1-1; D possibly corresponds to TRBD1 (5 bases). The V and J ends lost 0 bases and 4 bases respectively, with 12 bases between them. Germline CDR1 reads SGHTA; CDR2 reads FQGTGA. This CDR3 comprises 15 residues. CDR3 sequence (DNA): TGTGCCAGCAGCTTAACCAGGGACCCGGGCACTGAAGCTTTCTTT. Translated: CASSLTRDPGTEAFF.

This chain uses TRBV3-2 with TRBJ2-4. TRBV3-2 is annotated as a pseudogene. The CDR3 has 9 amino acids. This CDR3 is CASSQVWYF. The DNA for the CDR3 is TGTGCCAGCAGCCAAGTGTGGTACTTC.

This clonotype has only a few counts. The V and J genes are TRBV4-3 and TRBJ2-7; TRBD1 matches at 9 bases. The germline V gene encodes CDR1 LGHNA and CDR2 YSLEER. The CDR3 is 15 residues long. The V gene end was trimmed by 5 bases and the J gene end by 2 bases; junction bases not matched to a gene: 7. The CDR3: CASSEGTGHPYEQYF. In DNA form, the CDR3 reads TGCGCCAGCAGCGAAGGGACAGGGCATCCCTACGAGCAGTACTTC.

The rearrangement uses TRBV5-1 and TRBJ2-1; 10 bases line up with TRBD2. The J call could be wrong; TRBJ2-7 is a better fit for the DNA end. CDR3 length: 15 amino acids. The germline V gene has CDR1 SGHRS and CDR2 YFSETQ. CDR3 loop: CASSVASGRTDEQYF. The CDR3 coding sequence is TGCGCCAGCAGCGTGGCTAGCGGGAGAACAGACGAGCAGTACTTC.

This clonotype came up many times. This chain links TRBV7-2 with TRBJ2-7, with D possibly matching TRBD1 (6 bases). The CDR3 contains 13 residues. With 5 bases removed from V and 2 bases from J, the gap between germline ends came to 10 bases. Germline assignment: CDR1 SGHTA and CDR2 FQGNSA. CDR3 loop: CASSRGQTYEQYF. The CDR3 DNA is TGTGCCAGCAGCCGAGGACAGACCTACGAGCAGTACTTC.

The chain joins TRBV5-4 to TRBJ2-4; D unclear. From germline, CDR1 is SGHNT and CDR2 YYREEE (reference sequence). This CDR3 comprises 15 residues. Trimming removed 4 bases from V and 1 base from J, with 12 bases in between. CDR3 in DNA: TGTGCCAGCAGCGAACACGAAGTGGCCAAAAACATTCAGTACTTC. Its translation is CASSEHEVAKNIQYF.

The CDR3 DNA sequence: TGCAGTGCTAGGGCCAACTATGGCTACACCTTC. It codes for CSARANYGYTF. The chain combines TRBV20-1 with TRBJ1-2; D is uncertain. This CDR3 is 11 amino acids long. Between the trimmed V and J ends, which lost 3 bases and 2 bases, there was a span of 4 bases. Germline V lookup: CDR1 DFQATT, CDR2 SNEGSKA (reference sequence).

CDR3 in DNA: TGCAGTGCTAGAGATCGGACAGGGTTGTCCTACGAGCAGTACTTC. Its protein product is CSARDRTGLSYEQYF. This chain joins TRBV20-1 and TRBJ2-7, with 8 bases identical to TRBD1. This CDR3 region has 15 residues. Losses at the gene ends were 0 bases for V and 1 base for J; bases not matched to a gene: 5. Germline CDR1 reads DFQATT; CDR2 reads SNEGSKA (reference sequence).